Following are 16 T cell receptor beta chains from one sample sequenced in a study of regulatory T cells in long-lasting Graves disease. Library construction for TCR beta used iRepertoire HTBI primers and Arm-PCR of CDR3 regions. TCRdb recomputed calls from the multiplex PCR reads with MiXCR, one row per CDR3 protein. The sample holds 450,000 to 700,000 distinct CDR3 sequences, approximately 15% seen once. The time point was: newly diagnosed GD, antithyroid drugs for less than 3 months. The TCR library used RNA extracted from PBMCs. These sequences were also reported in another study, on T cells in Graves' hyperthyroidism and ophthalmopathy.

This specimen was peripheral blood mononuclear cells (PBMCs), taken at new diagnosis, from a patient treated with antithyroid drugs. These TCRs come from a man aged 30-40 years with Graves disease.

Details on this clonotype: The junction shows a germline mismatch at one end, possibly a read error. J is TRBJ2-2 and V is TRBV5-1, with 10 positions matching TRBD1. Germline values: CDR1 SGHRS, CDR2 YFSETQ. The CDR3 consists of 14 residues. The CDR3 DNA sequence: TGCGCCATCGGGACAGGGGACGACACCGGGGGGCTGTTTTTT. Translation: CAIGTGDDTGGLFF.

The chain couples TRBV25-1 to TRBJ2-7, with D perhaps TRBD1 or TRBD2 (5 bases each). The germline gives CDR1 MGHDK, CDR2 SYGVNS. The CDR3 has 13 residues. Between the trimmed V and J ends, which lost 4 bases and 1 base, there was a span of 8 bases. The CDR3 protein is CASSAGRSYEQYF. CDR3 coding DNA: TGTGCCAGCAGTGCGGGGCGGTCCTACGAGCAGTACTTC.

This clonotype was detected ten times or more. V usage is TRBV12-3 or TRBV12-4 and J usage is TRBJ1-2, with unresolved D. CDR3 size: 11 residues. V shed 6 bases and J shed 5 bases, with 7 bases lying between them. The CDR3 coding sequence is TGTGCCAGCAGAGGATTTTATGGCTACACCTTC. Its protein product is CASRGFYGYTF.

This clonotype was seen repeatedly, ten times or more. This rearrangement joins TRBV12-3 or TRBV12-4 to TRBJ1-1; D not resolved. The CDR3 totals 15 residues. The V and J ends lost 5 bases and 0 bases respectively, with 13 bases between them. The CDR3 DNA reads as TGTGCCAGCAGTCCCGTCGAGCGGCTGAACACTGAAGCTTTCTTT. It yields the protein CASSPVERLNTEAFF.

At least ten counts were recorded for this clonotype. The chain has TRBV3-1 and TRBJ1-1, with a possible D match to TRBD1 (5 bases). The V and J ends lost 0 bases and 7 bases respectively, with 18 bases between them. This CDR3 contains 16 residues. Per germline, CDR1 LGHDT and CDR2 YNNKEL (reference sequence). For the CDR3, the DNA is TGTGCCAGCAGCCAAGACGGATTACAGGATGTCGGTGAAGCTTTCTTT. It translates to CASSQDGLQDVGEAFF.

The V gene is TRBV19, the J gene TRBJ2-5; unclear D gene. The CDR3 runs to 15 residues. Germline CDR1 reads LNHDA; CDR2 reads SQIVND (reference sequence). The ends were cut back, 3 bases at V and 0 bases at J, with 11 bases in the middle. This chain's CDR3 is CASSMYGGYQETQYF. CDR3 nucleotide sequence: TGTGCCAGTAGTATGTACGGTGGGTACCAAGAGACCCAGTACTTC. The whole variable domain, remainder taken from reference TRBV19 and TRBJ2-5, is DGGITQSPKYLFRKEGQNVTLSCEQNLNHDAMYWYRQDPGQGLRLIYYSQIVNDFQKGDIAEGYSVSREKKESFPLTVTSAQKNPTAFYLCASSMYGGYQETQYFGPGTRLLVL.

The sample holds many counts of this clonotype. The chain links TRBV28 to TRBJ2-3, with TRBD2 matching over 9 bases. The germline gives CDR1 MDHEN, CDR2 SYDVKM. The CDR3 spans 17 residues. The ends lost 3 bases at V and 6 bases at J; junction bases unmatched: 13. The chain's CDR3 is CASSFLTTSGARDTQYF. In nucleotides, the CDR3 is TGTGCCAGCAGTTTCCTGACGACTAGCGGAGCCCGGGATACGCAGTATTTT.

Turning to this clonotype: One base away lies a much larger clone, so this may be a sequencing read error. The chain joins TRBV6-2 or TRBV6-3 to TRBJ2-1; 9 bases map to TRBD2. Germline V gene data show CDR1 as MNHEY and CDR2 as SVGEGT. This CDR3 has 15 residues. V was pared by 8 bases and J by 0 bases, with 5 bases of the junction left unmatched. DNA for the CDR3: TGTGCCAGCGGACTAGCGAGAGGCTCCTACAATGAGCAGTTCTTC. Translated, it gives CASGLARGSYNEQFF.

The chain joins TRBV28 to TRBJ2-3, with D possibly called TRBD1 or TRBD2 (6 bases each). The DNA end is more similar to TRBJ2-7, so the J call may be wrong. The CDR3 runs 15 residues. Germline lookup yields CDR1 MDHEN and CDR2 SYDVKM. In DNA form, the CDR3 reads TGTGCCAGCATCCGAGGGGGACGGGAGTTCGATGAGCAGTACTTC. It translates to CASIRGGREFDEQYF.

This clonotype was seen a handful of times. The genes are TRBV29-1 and TRBJ1-1; D call uncertain. Trimming cost V 3 bases and J 4 bases, with 9 bases left between them. The CDR3 runs to 12 residues. The germline gives CDR1 SQVTM, CDR2 ANQGSEA. In DNA, the CDR3 is TGCAGCGTTGATGAAGGGCTCACTGAAGCTTTCTTT. This encodes CSVDEGLTEAFF.

As regards this clonotype: A single base separates this from a much larger clone, so it may be a read error. The gene calls are TRBV27 and TRBJ2-1; 9 bases are a match to TRBD1. CDR1 and CDR2 from the germline V gene are MNHEY and SMNVEV (reference sequence). The CDR3 consists of 16 residues. J lost 5 bases, V lost 5 bases, and 10 bases had no gene match. CDR3 nucleotide sequence: TGTGCCAGCAGTGATTTTGGGACAGGGATAAACAATGAGCAGTTCTTC. Its protein product is CASSDFGTGINNEQFF.

This clonotype occurred many times. The chain joins TRBV11-3 to TRBJ2-1; D unresolved. This CDR3 is built from 13 residues. Germline V lookup: CDR1 SGHNT, CDR2 YENEEA. Trimming took 0 bases from V and 8 from J, leaving 8 bases between them. CDR3 in amino acids: CASSLDRLDEQFF. For the CDR3, the DNA is TGTGCCAGCAGCTTAGATCGGTTAGATGAGCAGTTCTTC.

This clonotype came up a few times. This could be a read error, since a much larger clone is one nucleotide away. The conserved phenylalanine or tryptophan normally closing the CDR3 is absent here, so this likely arose from a read error. The chain is built from TRBV12-3 or TRBV12-4 and TRBJ2-5; no reliable D call. V was clipped by 3 bases and J by 5 bases, with 10 bases between them. This CDR3 is built from 13 residues. CDR3 in DNA: TGTGCCAGCAGTTTGGACCGGGCGGAGACCCAGTACCTC. It translates to CASSLDRAETQYL.

This clonotype was seen ten or more times. V usage is TRBV19 and J usage is TRBJ2-7; D gene unclear. Trimming took 6 bases from V and 3 from J, leaving 9 bases between them. CDR1 is LNHDA and CDR2 is SQIVND in the germline V gene (reference sequence). The CDR3 spans 12 residues. The CDR3 sequence is CASRKGFYEQYF. DNA of the CDR3: TGTGCCAGTAGAAAAGGGTTCTACGAGCAGTACTTC.

This clonotype was seen many times. This rearrangement joins TRBV19 to TRBJ2-2, with 9 bases matching TRBD1. The germline CDR1 and CDR2 sequences are LNHDA and SQIVND (reference sequence). The CDR3 extends over 14 amino acids. J was trimmed by 7 bases and V by 7 bases; bases with no gene match: 7. As DNA, the CDR3 is TGTGCCAGTACTGACAGGGGGTCATTCGGGGAGCTGTTTTTT. Translated, it gives CASTDRGSFGELFF.

The chain employs TRBV7-3 and TRBJ2-3, with 8 bases that match TRBD1. The CDR3 is 15 amino acids. Unmatched junction bases numbered 7, after V lost 5 bases and J lost 3 bases. Per germline, CDR1 SGHTA and CDR2 FQGTGA. The CDR3 loop reads CASSLRQGRTDTQYF. CDR3 nucleotide sequence: TGTGCCAGCAGCCTGCGACAGGGGCGGACAGATACGCAGTATTTT.